These 26 T cell receptor beta chains were all obtained from the same sample, sequenced in a study of blood T cell repertoires in COVID-19. TCRdb keeps only in-frame clones here, not all; method: immunoSEQ multiplex PCR. The data show over 450,000 clones, roughly nine tenths seen once. What was sequenced was peripheral blood. The receptor set was obtained from a man younger than 35 with COVID-19, enrolled during active disease.

This clone was seen only once. This chain joins TRBV19 and TRBJ2-5; a weak D match, TRBD2 (6 bases). V was pared by 5 bases and J by 7 bases, with 14 bases between. Germline V lookup: CDR1 LNHDA, CDR2 SQIVND (reference sequence). The CDR3 runs 13 residues. The CDR3 sequence: CASSVSGVGTQYF. DNA of the CDR3: TGTGCCAGTAGTGTATCGGGGGTGGGGACCCAGTACTTC.

The chain couples TRBV2 to TRBJ2-2; D gene ambiguous. CDR1 and CDR2 from the germline V gene are SNHLY and FYNNEI. V was shortened by 5 bases and J by 1 base, with 11 bases between the two germline ends. The CDR3 sequence is 15 residues long. The CDR3 region has the DNA TGTGCCAGCAGTTCCACGAGCCAGAACACCGGGGAGCTGTTTTTT. Translation: CASSSTSQNTGELFF.

The CDR3 loop reads CASSRDRENSPLHF. CDR3 nucleotides: TGTGCCAGCAGCCGGGACAGGGAGAATTCACCCCTCCACTTT. The gene calls are TRBV7-9 and TRBJ1-6; 9 bases are shared with TRBD1. The ends lost 5 bases at V and 7 bases at J; junction bases unmatched: 3. Looked up from germline, CDR1 is SEHNR and CDR2 is FQNEAQ (reference sequence). This CDR3 has 14 amino acids.

V gene TRBV5-6 combines with J gene TRBJ1-2, with no clear D. The CDR3 consists of 12 residues. Trimming cost V 3 bases and J 5 bases, with 8 bases left between them. CDR1 is SGHDT and CDR2 is YYEEEE in the germline V gene. DNA for the CDR3: TGTGCCAGCAGCTCAACGGTGTATGGCTACACCTTC. It specifies CASSSTVYGYTF.

The genes are TRBV5-5 and TRBJ2-6, with TRBD2 as a possible D gene (6 bases). Germline assignment: CDR1 SGHKS and CDR2 YYEKEE (reference sequence). V was shortened by 1 base and J by 0 bases, with 14 bases between the two germline ends. The CDR3 length is 18 residues. The CDR3 coding sequence is TGTGCCAGCAGCTTGTTAGGGACTCTAGGCTCTGGGGCCAACGTCCTGACTTTC. Protein sequence: CASSLLGTLGSGANVLTF.

The V call is TRBV29-1, the J call TRBJ2-3; 9 nucleotides line up with TRBD2. The CDR3 consists of 15 residues. Per germline, CDR1 SQVTM and CDR2 ANQGSEA. V shed 8 bases and J 2 bases; nucleotides not matched to a gene: 11. CDR3 in amino acids: CSLKLRLAATDTQYF. CDR3 bases: TGCAGCCTCAAATTAAGACTAGCGGCCACAGATACGCAGTATTTT.

The CDR3: CASSLRRGHGYTF. As DNA, the CDR3 is TGTGCCAGCAGCCTGCGGAGAGGGCATGGCTACACCTTC. The rearrangement joins TRBV7-9 to TRBJ1-2; D remains unclear. CDR1 is SEHNR, CDR2 FQNEAQ, per germline (reference sequence). The CDR3 spans 13 residues. Trimming pared 5 bases from V and 6 bases from J, leaving 13 bases between.

This clone occurred once. This sequence joins TRBV5-1 and TRBJ1-3; 8 nucleotides match TRBD1. The CDR3 has 17 residues. Germline V lookup: CDR1 SGHRS, CDR2 YFSETQ. J lost 0 bases, V lost 4 bases, and 9 bases had no gene match. The CDR3 DNA sequence: TGCGCCAGCAGCCCGGCGACAGGGGCAATCTCTGGAAACACCATATATTTT. It yields the protein CASSPATGAISGNTIYF.

The chain carries TRBV30 and TRBJ2-1; TRBD2 is a possible D gene (6 bases). Germline loops: CDR1 GTSNPN, CDR2 SVGIG (reference sequence). V lost 2 bases and J 7 bases, leaving 15 bases between the germline ends. The CDR3 is 14 residues long. DNA for the CDR3: TGTGCCTGGAGTACCGGGCTCGGGGGTAATGAGCAGTTCTTC. Residues: CAWSTGLGGNEQFF. Combining the CDR3 with reference TRBV30 and TRBJ2-1 gives the whole variable domain SQTIHQWPATLVQPVGSPLSLECTVEGTSNPNLYWYRQAAGRGLQLLFYSVGIGQISSEVPQNLSASRPQDRQFILSSKKLLLSDSGFYLCAWSTGLGGNEQFFGPGTRLTVL.

The chain joins TRBV12-5 to TRBJ2-4, with unresolved D. Germline CDR1 is LGHNT and CDR2 is FRNRAP. This CDR3 has 15 amino acids. Between the trimmed V and J ends, which lost 5 bases and 0 bases, there was a span of 11 bases. CDR3 loop: CASGPPGGAKNIQYF. Written as DNA, the CDR3 is TGTGCTAGTGGTCCCCCCGGCGGAGCCAAAAACATTCAGTACTTC.

For the CDR3, the DNA is TGTGCCAGCTCCCGGGGGGAGACCTCCTACGAGCAGTACTTC. Translated, it gives CASSRGETSYEQYF. V usage is TRBV9 and J usage is TRBJ2-7; 7 positions agree with TRBD2. In germline, CDR1 is SGDLS, CDR2 YYNGEE. The CDR3 covers 14 residues. J gave up 0 bases and V 7 bases, and 7 bases lay outside the gene matches.

The chain carries TRBV7-9 and TRBJ2-7; D unresolved. From germline, CDR1 is SEHNR and CDR2 FQNEAQ (reference sequence). V lost 5 bases to trimming and J lost 0 bases, with 5 bases between them. The CDR3 runs to 12 residues. The chain's CDR3 is CASSPYSYEQYF. DNA of the CDR3: TGTGCCAGCAGCCCCTACTCCTACGAGCAGTACTTC.

The chain carries TRBV30 and TRBJ2-1; D perhaps matches TRBD2 (6 bases). The CDR3 is 14 amino acids. V lost 7 bases to trimming and J lost 0 bases, with 13 bases between them. The V gene's germline CDR1 is GTSNPN and CDR2 SVGIG (reference sequence). DNA of the CDR3: TGTGCCTTTTACGGGACTGGCTCCTACAATGAGCAGTTCTTC. Its protein product is CAFYGTGSYNEQFF.

The chain links TRBV7-9 to TRBJ2-5; D might be TRBD2 (5 bases). Trimming shortened V by 5 bases and J by 7 bases, and 11 bases separated the two germline ends. The CDR3 runs to 12 residues. Germline-derived CDR1 and CDR2 are SEHNR and FQNEAQ (reference sequence). CDR3 nucleotides: TGTGCCAGCAGCGCGGACTCAGTGACCCAGTACTTC. Protein sequence: CASSADSVTQYF.

The chain links TRBV5-8 to TRBJ2-1; no reliable D call. Germline V gives CDR1 SGHTS, CDR2 YDEGEE. V was trimmed by 0 bases and J by 1 base, leaving 8 bases between them. The CDR3 is made up of 15 amino acids. The CDR3 DNA reads TGTGCCAGCAGCTTGGGATCGGGTTCCTACAATGAGCAGTTCTTC. As protein: CASSLGSGSYNEQFF. The full variable domain, rest sourced from reference TRBV5-8 and TRBJ2-1, is EAGVTQSPTHLIKTRGQQATLRCSPISGHTSVYWYQQALGLGLQFLLWYDEGEERNRGNFPPRFSGRQFPNYSSELNVNALELEDSALYLCASSLGSGSYNEQFFGPGTRLTVL.

CDR3 coding DNA: TGTGCCAGCAGTTACGCCGGGACAGGGGGATGGGAGCAGTACTTC. It specifies CASSYAGTGGWEQYF. This chain joins TRBV6-6 and TRBJ2-7, with 11 nucleotides matching TRBD1. After removal of 2 bases from V and 7 bases from J, the junction contained 7 bases not matched to a gene. This CDR3 has 15 amino acids. The germline CDR1 and CDR2 sequences are MNHNY and SVGAGI (reference sequence).

The gene calls are TRBV6-5 and TRBJ1-3, with 7 bases matching TRBD1. The CDR3 runs 14 residues. The J segment lost 4 bases and the V segment lost 6 bases, leaving 6 bases of the junction unmatched. Germline CDR1 reads MNHEY; CDR2 reads SVGAGI. CDR3 region: CASRTGYFGNTIYF. In nucleotides, the CDR3 is TGTGCCAGCAGGACAGGGTATTTCGGAAACACCATATATTTT.

The chain is built from TRBV6-1 and TRBJ1-5; no clear D. Trimming took off 2 bases at V and 4 bases at J, with 6 bases between the two ends. Germline CDR1 MNHNS, CDR2 SASEGT. The CDR3 totals 13 residues. The CDR3 loop reads CASSERENQPQHF. The CDR3 DNA reads as TGTGCCAGCAGTGAAAGGGAGAATCAGCCCCAGCATTTT.

The chain carries TRBV10-1 and TRBJ2-1, with D unresolved. This CDR3 has 13 residues. Germline lookup yields CDR1 WNHNN and CDR2 SYGVQD (reference sequence). Trimming removed 3 bases from V and 6 bases from J, with 9 bases in between. CDR3 coding DNA: TGCGCCAGCAGTGACTTGAGTACCAATGAGCAGTTCTTC. This codes for CASSDLSTNEQFF.

The genes are TRBV19 and TRBJ1-2; D is possibly TRBD1 (6 bases). Per germline, CDR1 LNHDA and CDR2 SQIVND (reference sequence). There are 12 residues in the CDR3. V was trimmed by 5 bases and J by 4 bases, leaving 8 bases between them. As DNA, the CDR3 is TGTGCCAGTAGTGACAGGAGCTATGGCTACACCTTC. Its protein is CASSDRSYGYTF. Supplemented by reference TRBV19 and TRBJ1-2, the full variable domain reads DGGITQSPKYLFRKEGQNVTLSCEQNLNHDAMYWYRQDPGQGLRLIYYSQIVNDFQKGDIAEGYSVSREKKESFPLTVTSAQKNPTAFYLCASSDRSYGYTFGSGTRLTVV.

The chain uses TRBV7-9 and TRBJ2-7; 11 bases align to TRBD2. Germline V gives CDR1 SEHNR, CDR2 FQNEAQ (reference sequence). V dropped 4 bases and J dropped 2; count of bases not matched to a gene: 4. The CDR3 totals 15 residues. The chain's CDR3 is CASSSLAGGAYEQYF. The CDR3, as DNA: TGTGCCAGCAGCTCCCTAGCGGGAGGTGCCTACGAGCAGTACTTC.

The rearrangement links TRBV6-5 to TRBJ2-7, with D perhaps matching TRBD2 (5 bases). V lost 4 bases and J 3 bases, leaving 10 bases between the germline ends. This CDR3 comprises 13 residues. In germline, CDR1 is MNHEY, CDR2 SVGAGI. The CDR3 reads CASSSGIIYEQYF. The CDR3 nucleotides read TGTGCCAGCAGTTCCGGGATTATCTACGAGCAGTACTTC.

V usage is TRBV4-1 and J usage is TRBJ2-3, with D possibly TRBD2 on 7 matching bases. Germline values: CDR1 MGHRA, CDR2 YSYEKL. This CDR3 has 16 amino acids. V gave up 4 bases and J gave up 1 base, with 15 bases separating them. CDR3 bases: TGCGCCAGCAGCCGTGGGAGGGGGGGAGGCACAGATACGCAGTATTTT. It is translated as CASSRGRGGGTDTQYF.

In its sample, this clone was seen once. The sample holds other DNA sequences that translate to the same CDR3. In DNA form, the CDR3 reads TGTGCCTGGACCAGCGGGAGCTCCTACAATGAGCAGTTCTTC. The encoded protein is CAWTSGSSYNEQFF. The chain carries TRBV30 and TRBJ2-1, with 8 bases lining up with TRBD2. The V gene's germline CDR1 is GTSNPN and CDR2 SVGIG (reference sequence). The CDR3 loop spans 14 amino acids. The trim removed 4 bases at V and 0 bases at J, leaving 2 bases unmatched.

The rearrangement joins TRBV6-5 to TRBJ2-1; the match to TRBD1 covers 9 bases. Germline lookup yields CDR1 MNHEY and CDR2 SVGAGI. V dropped 6 bases and J dropped 9; count of bases not matched to a gene: 9. The CDR3 is 14 amino acids. CDR3 sequence reads: CASSTDRGVSEQFF. In DNA form, the CDR3 reads TGTGCCAGCAGCACGGACAGGGGAGTGTCTGAGCAGTTCTTC.

The chain links TRBV2 to TRBJ2-3; 9 nucleotides align to TRBD1. The CDR3 has 15 residues. Germline V gene lookup returns CDR1 SNHLY and CDR2 FYNNEI. V was pared by 7 bases and J by 1 base, with 6 bases of the junction left unmatched. CDR3 in amino acids: CASTRGDRGTDTQYF. The CDR3 coding sequence is TGTGCCAGCACGAGGGGGGACAGGGGCACAGATACGCAGTATTTT.